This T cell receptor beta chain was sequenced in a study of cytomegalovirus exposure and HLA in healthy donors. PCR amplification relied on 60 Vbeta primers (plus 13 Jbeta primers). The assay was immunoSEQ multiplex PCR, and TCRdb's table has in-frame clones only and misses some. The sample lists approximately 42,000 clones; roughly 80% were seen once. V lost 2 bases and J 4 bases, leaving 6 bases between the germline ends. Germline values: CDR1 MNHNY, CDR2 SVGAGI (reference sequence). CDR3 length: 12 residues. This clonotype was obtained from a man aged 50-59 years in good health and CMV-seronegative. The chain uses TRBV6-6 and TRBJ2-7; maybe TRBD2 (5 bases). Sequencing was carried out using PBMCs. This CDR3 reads CASSYGEYEQYF. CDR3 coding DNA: TGTGCCAGCAGTTACGGGGAGTACGAGCAGTACTTC.